Listed below are T cell receptor beta chains from one sample, sequenced in a study of T cell changes during pregnancy in multiple sclerosis. Assay: immunoSEQ multiplex PCR; the TCRdb copy retains only in-frame clones and omits some. The sample shows roughly 50,000 clones, 85% to 95% of them seen only once. The sequences come from CD4+ T cells from peripheral blood mononuclear cells, collected in the third trimester of pregnancy. The receptors shown here come from a female donor with multiple sclerosis, enrolled in a pregnancy study. The CDR3 runs from the conserved cysteine through the conserved F or W. Fields, in order: D gene, J gene, clone size, V gene, CDR3 DNA, CDR3 protein. D genes are given only for firm matches. A row's size may be missing; if present it is once, few, many or a size class.

D gene: TRBD1; J gene: TRBJ1-1; clone size: -; V gene: TRBV6-5; CDR3 DNA: TGTGCCAGCAGTACGGGACAGGGGGAGGAAGCTTTCTTT; CDR3 protein: CASSTGQGEEAFF
D gene: -; J gene: TRBJ1-5; clone size: -; V gene: TRBV19; CDR3 DNA: TGTGCCAGTAGTATAAAGGGGCAAGGCAATCAGCCCCAGCATTTT; CDR3 protein: CASSIKGQGNQPQHF
D gene: -; J gene: TRBJ2-7; clone size: -; V gene: TRBV5-1; CDR3 DNA: TGCGCCAGCAACTTGGGTATGACAGGCCGCTCCTACGAGCAGTACTTC; CDR3 protein: CASNLGMTGRSYEQYF
D gene: -; J gene: TRBJ1-5; clone size: -; V gene: TRBV7-2; CDR3 DNA: TGTGCCAGCAGCTTAGCAGGGGATAGCAATCAGCCCCAGCATTTT; CDR3 protein: CASSLAGDSNQPQHF
D gene: -; J gene: TRBJ2-1; clone size: -; V gene: TRBV28; CDR3 DNA: TGTGCCAGCAGTTTAGGCGGGACCTACAATGAGCAGTTCTTC; CDR3 protein: CASSLGGTYNEQFF
D gene: -; J gene: TRBJ2-3; clone size: -; V gene: TRBV9; CDR3 DNA: TGTGCCAGCAGCGCTTACCGGGACTGGCGCACAGATACGCAGTATTTT; CDR3 protein: CASSAYRDWRTDTQYF
D gene: TRBD1; J gene: TRBJ2-7; clone size: -; V gene: TRBV7-2; CDR3 DNA: TGTGCCAGCAGCTTATCCCGACAGGGGATCTACGAGCAGTACTTC; CDR3 protein: CASSLSRQGIYEQYF
D gene: TRBD2; J gene: TRBJ2-2; clone size: -; V gene: TRBV5-1; CDR3 DNA: TGCGCCAGCAGCCCAAGGCGGGGGAGAGGGAACACCGGGGAGCTGTTTTTT; CDR3 protein: CASSPRRGRGNTGELFF
D gene: TRBD1; J gene: TRBJ1-3; clone size: -; V gene: TRBV6-5; CDR3 DNA: TGTGCCAGCAGCCGACAGGGAAATCCTGGAAACACCATATATTTT; CDR3 protein: CASSRQGNPGNTIYF
D gene: TRBD1; J gene: TRBJ1-2; clone size: -; V gene: TRBV6-5; CDR3 DNA: TGTGCCAGCAGAGCGGACAGGGTTTATGGCTACACCTTC; CDR3 protein: CASRADRVYGYTF
D gene: -; J gene: TRBJ2-5; clone size: -; V gene: TRBV7-6; CDR3 DNA: TGTGCCAGCAGCTTAATAGCGCTTGGAGAGACCCAGTACTTC; CDR3 protein: CASSLIALGETQYF
D gene: -; J gene: TRBJ1-5; clone size: once; V gene: TRBV19; CDR3 DNA: TGTGCCAGTAGTATCCCACTTGGGGGGGCAACCAATCAGCCCCAGCATTTT; CDR3 protein: CASSIPLGGATNQPQHF
D gene: -; J gene: TRBJ1-3; clone size: -; V gene: TRBV15; CDR3 DNA: TGTGCCACCAGCAGAGACCTACGGCAGGGGATTTCTGGAAACACCATATATTTT; CDR3 protein: CATSRDLRQGISGNTIYF
D gene: TRBD2; J gene: TRBJ2-3; clone size: -; V gene: TRBV27; CDR3 DNA: TGTGCCAGCAGTTTATCGTGGACTAGCGGGGTCACAGATACGCAGTATTTT; CDR3 protein: CASSLSWTSGVTDTQYF
D gene: -; J gene: TRBJ1-1; clone size: -; V gene: TRBV2; CDR3 DNA: TGTGCCAGCAGTGCAATTGAAGCTTTCTTT; CDR3 protein: CASSAIEAFF
D gene: -; J gene: TRBJ2-1; clone size: -; V gene: TRBV5-1; CDR3 DNA: TGCGCCAGCAGCTTGGTTCTAGGGGCAAATGAGCAGTTCTTC; CDR3 protein: CASSLVLGANEQFF
D gene: TRBD2; J gene: TRBJ2-2; clone size: -; V gene: TRBV5-1; CDR3 DNA: TGCGCCAGCAGCTTGGGGATAGCGGGGACGAACACCGGGGAGCTGTTTTTT; CDR3 protein: CASSLGIAGTNTGELFF
D gene: TRBD2; J gene: TRBJ2-1; clone size: -; V gene: TRBV7-6; CDR3 DNA: TGTGCCAGCAGCGCCTTGGCGGGAGGTTTAGAGGAGCAGTTCTTC; CDR3 protein: CASSALAGGLEEQFF
D gene: TRBD2; J gene: TRBJ2-1; clone size: -; V gene: TRBV19; CDR3 DNA: TGTGCCAGTAGTACCGGGACTAAATACAATGAGCAGTTCTTC; CDR3 protein: CASSTGTKYNEQFF
D gene: TRBD2; J gene: TRBJ2-1; clone size: -; V gene: TRBV2; CDR3 DNA: TGTGCCAGCAGTGCGGTAGCGGGAGCCCTCTACAATGAGCAGTTCTTC; CDR3 protein: CASSAVAGALYNEQFF
D gene: -; J gene: TRBJ2-7; clone size: -; V gene: TRBV7-8; CDR3 DNA: TGTGCCAGCAGGAATACAGGGTCCGAGCAGTACTTC; CDR3 protein: CASRNTGSEQYF
D gene: -; J gene: TRBJ1-4; clone size: -; V gene: TRBV7-2; CDR3 DNA: TGTGCCAGCAGCTCCCGACAGAACTATAATGAAAAACTGTTTTTT; CDR3 protein: CASSSRQNYNEKLFF
D gene: -; J gene: TRBJ1-5; clone size: -; V gene: TRBV19; CDR3 DNA: TGTGCCAGTAGGATTTACGGGACATCCCATCAGCCCCAGCATTTT; CDR3 protein: CASRIYGTSHQPQHF
D gene: -; J gene: TRBJ1-1; clone size: -; V gene: TRBV9; CDR3 DNA: TGTGCCAGCAGCGTCCACCTCGACATGGACACTGAAGCTTTCTTT; CDR3 protein: CASSVHLDMDTEAFF
D gene: TRBD2; J gene: TRBJ2-7; clone size: once; V gene: TRBV2; CDR3 DNA: TGTGCCAGCGACCGGAGCGGGAGCTCCTACGAGCAGTACTTC; CDR3 protein: CASDRSGSSYEQYF
D gene: TRBD2; J gene: TRBJ2-1; clone size: once; V gene: TRBV5-1; CDR3 DNA: TGCGCCAGCAGAAAACTAGCGGGCCTGAGCTCCTACAATGAGCAGTTCTTC; CDR3 protein: CASRKLAGLSSYNEQFF
D gene: -; J gene: TRBJ1-1; clone size: few; V gene: TRBV28; CDR3 DNA: TGTGCCAGCAGTTACGGGAAGAGGAGTGAAGCTTTCTTT; CDR3 protein: CASSYGKRSEAFF
D gene: TRBD2; J gene: TRBJ2-1; clone size: -; V gene: TRBV18; CDR3 DNA: TGTGCCAGCTCACCGACTAGCGGGAGTTCCTACAATGAGCAGTTCTTC; CDR3 protein: CASSPTSGSSYNEQFF
D gene: TRBD1; J gene: TRBJ1-5; clone size: -; V gene: TRBV28; CDR3 DNA: TGTGCCAGCAGTTCGAACAGGGGGAATTATCAGCCCCAGCATTTT; CDR3 protein: CASSSNRGNYQPQHF
D gene: -; J gene: TRBJ2-1; clone size: -; V gene: TRBV21-1; CDR3 DNA: TGTGCCAGCAGCAAAGGTAGTGCCTACTCCTACAATGAGCAGTTCTTC; CDR3 protein: CASSKGSAYSYNEQFF
D gene: TRBD1; J gene: TRBJ2-5; clone size: -; V gene: TRBV5-4; CDR3 DNA: TGTGCCAGCACCCCCACAGGGACAGGGCAAGAGACCCAGTACTTC; CDR3 protein: CASTPTGTGQETQYF
D gene: TRBD1; J gene: TRBJ1-5; clone size: -; V gene: TRBV10-3; CDR3 DNA: TGTGCCATCAGCCGGACAGGGGACCAGCCCCAGCATTTT; CDR3 protein: CAISRTGDQPQHF
D gene: TRBD1; J gene: TRBJ1-4; clone size: -; V gene: TRBV14; CDR3 DNA: TGTGCCAGCAGCCAAGATCTAGTTGCCGGGACAGGTGAAAAACTGTTTTTT; CDR3 protein: CASSQDLVAGTGEKLFF
D gene: -; J gene: TRBJ1-1; clone size: -; V gene: TRBV7-2; CDR3 DNA: TGTGCCAGCAGCTCCCGGCAGGGTGTGAGAGCTTTCTTT; CDR3 protein: CASSSRQGVRAFF
D gene: TRBD1; J gene: TRBJ2-7; clone size: -; V gene: TRBV10-3; CDR3 DNA: TGTGCCATCAGTTGGACAGGGGTTGAGCAGTACTTC; CDR3 protein: CAISWTGVEQYF
D gene: TRBD1; J gene: TRBJ1-1; clone size: -; V gene: TRBV2; CDR3 DNA: TGTGCCAGCAGTGAACGACAGGGCCTCACTGAAGCTTTCTTT; CDR3 protein: CASSERQGLTEAFF